These T cell receptor beta chains were read from a single sample in a study of T cell responses to AZD1222 COVID-19 vaccine. Clones were read by immunoSEQ multiplex PCR, and TCRdb kept only the in-frame ones, dropping some. The profile covers 65,000 to 70,000 clones, with about four fifths appearing a single time and 12% taken by the ten largest. Source: peripheral blood, taken on day 0 of AZD1222 vaccination. The receptors were gathered from an adult in good health. CDR3s include the opening cysteine and the closing phenylalanine or tryptophan. Each record gives: CDR3 DNA, CDR3 protein, D gene, J gene, clone size, V gene. D genes are given only for firm matches. A row's size may be missing; if present it is once, few, many or a size class.

DNA: TGTGCCAGCAGCCCCGGCTGGCGGGGGGGAATTAGCTCCTACAATGAGCAGTTCTTC
CDR3: CASSPGWRGGISSYNEQFF
D: TRBD2
J: TRBJ2-1
size: NA
V: TRBV11-3

DNA: TGTGCCAGCACTGTGGGCCCAGGACGCATGCTTAATTCACCCCTCCACTTT
CDR3: CASTVGPGRMLNSPLHF
D: NA
J: TRBJ1-6
size: NA
V: TRBV2

DNA: TGTGCCAGCGGACCCGGGACAGGGGAACAAGAGACCCAGTACTTC
CDR3: CASGPGTGEQETQYF
D: TRBD1
J: TRBJ2-5
size: NA
V: TRBV2

DNA: TGTGCCATCAGTGAACCAACAGATATTAACACTGAAGCTTTCTTT
CDR3: CAISEPTDINTEAFF
D: NA
J: TRBJ1-1
size: NA
V: TRBV10-3

DNA: TGTGCCAGCAGGCCAACAGGAAACTCCTACGAGCAGTACTTC
CDR3: CASRPTGNSYEQYF
D: NA
J: TRBJ2-7
size: NA
V: TRBV2

DNA: TGTGCCAGCAGCTTAACAGGGTCGTCCTACGAGCAGTACTTC
CDR3: CASSLTGSSYEQYF
D: NA
J: TRBJ2-7
size: NA
V: TRBV5-4

DNA: TGTGCCAGCAGCTTGGCCGCACTGACAAGGGCCAACCGGCGAGGCTACACCTTC
CDR3: CASSLAALTRANRRGYTF
D: NA
J: TRBJ1-2
size: NA
V: TRBV5-4

DNA: TGTGCCAGCAGCGCATCCGGGACAGGCCTTAAAAAACTGTTTTTT
CDR3: CASSASGTGLKKLFF
D: TRBD1
J: TRBJ1-4
size: NA
V: TRBV5-4

DNA: TGTGCCAGTAGTGGGGCTGGAAACACCATATATTTT
CDR3: CASSGAGNTIYF
D: NA
J: TRBJ1-3
size: NA
V: TRBV19

DNA: TGTGCCAGCAGTGAAGCCGACAGGGCCCACGAGCAGTACTTC
CDR3: CASSEADRAHEQYF
D: TRBD1
J: TRBJ2-7
size: few
V: TRBV6-1